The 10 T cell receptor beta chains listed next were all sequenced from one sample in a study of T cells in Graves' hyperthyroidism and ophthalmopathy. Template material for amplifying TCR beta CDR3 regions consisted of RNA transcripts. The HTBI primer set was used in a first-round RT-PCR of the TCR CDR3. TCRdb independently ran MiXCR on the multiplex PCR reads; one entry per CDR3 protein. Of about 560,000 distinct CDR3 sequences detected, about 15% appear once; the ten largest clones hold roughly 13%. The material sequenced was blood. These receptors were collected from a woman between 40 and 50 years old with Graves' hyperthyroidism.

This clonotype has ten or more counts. CDR3 DNA: TGTGCCGGTTGGACTAGCGGGAGGGCCAATGAGCAGTTCTTC. Translated: CAGWTSGRANEQFF. The gene calls are TRBV6-1 and TRBJ2-1; 15 bases are shared with TRBD2. Germline V gives CDR1 MNHNS, CDR2 SASEGT. This CDR3 region has 14 residues. The trim removed 11 bases at V and 6 bases at J, leaving 5 bases unmatched.

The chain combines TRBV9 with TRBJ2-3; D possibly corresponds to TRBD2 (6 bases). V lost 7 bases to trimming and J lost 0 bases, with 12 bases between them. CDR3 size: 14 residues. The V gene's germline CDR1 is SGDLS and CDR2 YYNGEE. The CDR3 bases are TGTGCCAGCCAGACTGGGACTAGCACAGATACGCAGTATTTT. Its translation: CASQTGTSTDTQYF.

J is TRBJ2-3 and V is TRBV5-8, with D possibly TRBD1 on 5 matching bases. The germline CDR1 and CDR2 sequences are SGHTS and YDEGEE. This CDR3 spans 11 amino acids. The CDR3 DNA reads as TGTGTCATAGGGGATTCAGATACGCAGTATTTT. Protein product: CVIGDSDTQYF.

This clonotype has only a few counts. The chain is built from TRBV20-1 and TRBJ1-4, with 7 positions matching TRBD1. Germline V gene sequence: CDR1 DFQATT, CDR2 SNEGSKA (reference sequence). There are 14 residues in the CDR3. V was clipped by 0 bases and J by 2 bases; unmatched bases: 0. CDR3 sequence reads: CSARDRGTNEKLFF. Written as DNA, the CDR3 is TGCAGTGCTAGAGACAGGGGGACTAATGAAAAACTGTTTTTT.

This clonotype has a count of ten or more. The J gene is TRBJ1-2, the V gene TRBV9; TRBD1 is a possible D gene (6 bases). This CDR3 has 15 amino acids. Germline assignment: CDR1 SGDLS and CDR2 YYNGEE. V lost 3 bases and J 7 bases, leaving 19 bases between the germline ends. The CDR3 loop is CASSAGHSQDGGYTF. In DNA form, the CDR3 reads TGTGCCAGCAGCGCGGGACACTCACAGGATGGTGGCTACACCTTC.

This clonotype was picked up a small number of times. The CDR3 is CAARRGTDYGYTF. The CDR3 coding sequence is TGTGCGGCACGGAGAGGGACCGACTATGGCTACACCTTC. The J gene is TRBJ1-2, the V gene TRBV2, with D possibly matching TRBD1 (5 bases). This CDR3 region has 13 residues. Per the germline V gene, CDR1 is SNHLY and CDR2 is FYNNEI.

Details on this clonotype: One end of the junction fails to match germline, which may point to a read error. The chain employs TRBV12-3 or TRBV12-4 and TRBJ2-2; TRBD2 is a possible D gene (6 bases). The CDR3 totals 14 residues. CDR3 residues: CANSFRRDAGELFF. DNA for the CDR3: TGTGCCAACAGTTTTCGGCGGGACGCCGGGGAGCTGTTTTTT.

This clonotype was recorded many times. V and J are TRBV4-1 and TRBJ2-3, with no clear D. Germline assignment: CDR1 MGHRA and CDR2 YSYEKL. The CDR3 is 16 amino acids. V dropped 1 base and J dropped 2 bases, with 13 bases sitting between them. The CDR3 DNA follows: TGCGCCAGCAGCCAAGGAAACGGAGTACCCACAGATACGCAGTATTTT. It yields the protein CASSQGNGVPTDTQYF.

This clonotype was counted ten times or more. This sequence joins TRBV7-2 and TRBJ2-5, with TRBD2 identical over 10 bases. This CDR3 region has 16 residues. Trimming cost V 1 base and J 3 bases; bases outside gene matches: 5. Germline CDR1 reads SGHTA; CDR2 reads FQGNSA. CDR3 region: CASSLVELAGKETQYF. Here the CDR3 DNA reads TGTGCCAGCAGCTTAGTCGAACTAGCGGGAAAAGAGACCCAGTACTTC. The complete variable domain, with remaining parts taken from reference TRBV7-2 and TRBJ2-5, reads GAGVSQSPSNKVTEKGKDVELRCDPISGHTALYWYRQSLGQGLEFLIYFQGNSAPDKSGLPSDRFSAERTGGSVSTLTIQRTQQEDSAVYLCASSLVELAGKETQYFGPGTRLLVL.

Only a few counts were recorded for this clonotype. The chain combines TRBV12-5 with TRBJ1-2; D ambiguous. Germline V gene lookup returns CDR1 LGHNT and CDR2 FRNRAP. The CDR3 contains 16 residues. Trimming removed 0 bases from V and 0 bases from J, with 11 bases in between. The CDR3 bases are TGTGCTAGTGGTTTGGTAATTGGGGATACTAACTATGGCTACACCTTC. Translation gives CASGLVIGDTNYGYTF.